This T cell receptor beta chain was captured by sequencing in a study of blood T cells in healthy people across ages. Findings and caveats of the study: Diversity estimated from one million T cells was considered an underestimate.

There are 16 residues in the CDR3. CDR1 is MNHNS and CDR2 is SASEGT in the germline V gene. Trimming cost V 8 bases and J 2 bases, with 19 bases left between them. A J-beta primer mix and a sample-barcoded 5' primer were used in a second PCR of about 7 to 12 cycles. Each cDNA was tagged by a template-switch adaptor containing 12 random nucleotides. TCRdb passed the 5' RACE reads through MiXCR, listing each CDR3 protein once. Of about 780,000 distinct CDR3 sequences listed, under 30% were seen once; the top ten hold about 3%. This clonotype was counted between two and nine times. Its target is unknown. It was around 10 milliliters of peripheral blood that were drawn from each donor. Another study also made use of these data, one on T cells of mothers and their children.

Source material: blood. The chain has TRBV6-1 and TRBJ1-3; D uncertain. The sequence was collected from a boy aged 5-17 years in good health. For the CDR3, the DNA is TGTGCCAGCTTAAGCCGAGCATGGGAGGCTGGAAACACCATATATTTT. Translated, it gives CASLSRAWEAGNTIYF.